Each of the 2 T cell receptor beta chains below was sequenced from the same sample in a study of CD8+ T cells in alopecia areata. RNA was isolated and reverse transcribed to cDNA, the sequencing template. Only in-frame clones appear in the TCRdb table, and some are missing; sequencing was by immunoSEQ multiplex PCR. The sample comprises about 82,000 clones, roughly 50% of which are singletons, and 5.7% rests with the top ten. The source material was NKG2D-high CD8+ T cells sorted from blood. The receptors were sampled from a human donor with alopecia areata.

This chain connects TRBV5-4 to TRBJ2-2; D possibly matches TRBD1 or TRBD2 (5 bases each). Per the germline V gene, CDR1 is SGHNT and CDR2 is YYREEE (reference sequence). V was cut by 5 bases and J by 8 bases, with 16 bases left in between. The CDR3 contains 14 residues. The CDR3 coding sequence is TGTGCCAGCAGTTCCCCCAGGGACGGGGGGGAGCTGTTTTTT. This codes for CASSSPRDGGELFF.

The V call is TRBV7-9, the J call TRBJ1-6, with 7 bases fitting TRBD1. The CDR3 length is 16 residues. From germline, CDR1 is SEHNR and CDR2 FQNEAQ (reference sequence). With V trimmed by 5 bases and J by 3 bases, 7 bases remained unmatched. The CDR3 nucleotides read TGTGCCAGCAGCCGGACAGGTCTATTCTATAATTCACCCCTCCACTTT. Amino acids: CASSRTGLFYNSPLHF.